This entry lists 20 T cell receptor beta chains sequenced from one sample in a study of cytomegalovirus exposure and HLA in healthy donors. In the PCR, 60 Vbeta and 13 Jbeta primers were used. Using immunoSEQ multiplex PCR, the repertoire was profiled, and TCRdb retains in-frame clones only, with some absent. The sample holds around 67,000 clones, 75% to 80% seen once. Source material: PBMCs. Source of these receptors: a young man in good health and CMV-seropositive.

V gene TRBV28 combines with J gene TRBJ1-1, with a weak D call TRBD1 (6 bases). Deletions cut 7 bases from V and 2 bases from J, with 14 bases between. CDR1 and CDR2 from the germline V gene are MDHEN and SYDVKM. The CDR3 spans 14 residues. The DNA for the CDR3 is TGTGCCAGCACCATAGGACAGACCAACACTGAAGCTTTCTTT. Protein sequence: CASTIGQTNTEAFF.

The V call is TRBV30, the J call TRBJ1-1, with D perhaps matching TRBD1 (5 bases). CDR1 is GTSNPN, CDR2 SVGIG, per germline (reference sequence). Trimming removed 1 base from V and 0 bases from J, with 12 bases in between. The CDR3 is made up of 15 amino acids. CDR3 sequence: CAWSEAGRVNTEAFF. The CDR3 coding sequence is TGTGCCTGGAGTGAAGCGGGACGGGTGAACACTGAAGCTTTCTTT.

This clone was observed at least ten times. The chain employs TRBV6-4 and TRBJ2-2; tentative D call: TRBD2 (5 bases). This CDR3 has 14 amino acids. Trimming pared 3 bases from V and 8 bases from J, leaving 13 bases between. CDR1 and CDR2 (germline): MRHNA, SNTAGT. CDR3 nucleotides: TGTGCCAGCAGTGAGAGCGGAGAAGGGGGGGAGCTGTTTTTT. Its translation is CASSESGEGGELFF.

This chain links TRBV9 with TRBJ1-1; TRBD1 aligns across 7 bases. The CDR3 runs 15 residues. The V segment lost 4 bases and the J segment 0 bases; nucleotides outside the gene matches: 6. CDR1 is SGDLS, CDR2 YYNGEE, per germline. This CDR3 is CASSSRTGVNTEAFF. The CDR3, as DNA: TGTGCCAGCAGCTCCAGGACAGGCGTGAACACTGAAGCTTTCTTT.

This clone occurred a few times. V usage is TRBV6-1 and J usage is TRBJ1-2, with D possibly being TRBD1 (6 bases). CDR3 length: 15 residues. The V end lost 5 bases, the J end lost 0 bases, and 13 bases lay between the germline ends. The V gene's germline CDR1 is MNHNS and CDR2 SASEGT. The CDR3 DNA reads as TGTGCCAGCAGTCCCGAGGGGGTAGCTAACTATGGCTACACCTTC. Amino acids: CASSPEGVANYGYTF.

The chain recombines TRBV4-2 with TRBJ2-3; D possibly corresponds to TRBD1 (6 bases). Germline V lookup: CDR1 LGHNA, CDR2 YNFKEQ. The V end was cut by 0 bases, the J end by 1 base, with 14 bases between. This CDR3 contains 17 residues. CDR3 sequence reads: CASSQEHPDSRTDTQYF. The CDR3 nucleotides are TGTGCCAGCAGCCAAGAACATCCGGACAGCCGCACAGATACGCAGTATTTT.

This clone appeared a single time. At one end the junction does not follow the germline gene, possibly because of a read error. The chain couples TRBV7-7 to TRBJ2-5, with a tentative D call TRBD1 (5 bases). The germline V gene has CDR1 SSHAT and CDR2 FNYEAQ (reference sequence). This CDR3 contains 14 residues. CDR3 region: CASSPRPAGETQYF. The CDR3 DNA follows: TGTGCTAGCAGCCCCCGACCGGCAGGGGAGACCCAGTACTTC.

This chain uses TRBV7-9 with TRBJ2-7, with a weak D call TRBD2 (5 bases). V was clipped by 5 bases and J by 0 bases, with 11 bases between them. The V gene's germline CDR1 is SEHNR and CDR2 FQNEAQ (reference sequence). CDR3 length: 14 residues. For the CDR3, the DNA is TGTGCCAGCAGCCTGAGGGAGAACTCCTACGAGCAGTACTTC. This gives the protein CASSLRENSYEQYF.

This chain joins TRBV4-2 and TRBJ2-5; TRBD2 matches 7 bases. The V segment lost 0 bases and the J segment 7 bases; nucleotides outside the gene matches: 14. There are 17 residues in the CDR3. Germline lookup yields CDR1 LGHNA and CDR2 YNFKEQ. The CDR3: CASSQDVTGAGRGTQYF. The CDR3 nucleotides read TGTGCCAGCAGCCAAGACGTCACGGGAGCGGGAAGGGGGACCCAGTACTTC.

This chain connects TRBV29-1 to TRBJ2-1; 8 nucleotides match TRBD1. The ends lost 6 bases at V and 8 bases at J; junction bases unmatched: 9. The CDR3 is 13 amino acids. Germline-derived CDR1 and CDR2 are SQVTM and ANQGSEA. The CDR3 bases are TGCAGCGTAGACCCAGGGGGCCGGGATGAGCAGTTCTTC. Translated, it gives CSVDPGGRDEQFF.

This clone was recorded only once. The rearrangement links TRBV10-2 to TRBJ2-3; no definite D call. Between the trimmed V and J ends, which lost 3 bases and 1 base, there was a span of 11 bases. This CDR3 region has 15 residues. The V gene's germline CDR1 is WSHSY and CDR2 SAAADI. CDR3 residues: CASSEWSSGTDTQYF. CDR3 nucleotide sequence: TGCGCCAGCAGTGAATGGAGTTCCGGCACAGATACGCAGTATTTT.

The rearrangement uses TRBV30 and TRBJ1-6, with unresolved D. The germline V and J ends were trimmed by 6 bases and 7 bases, with 16 bases remaining between them. CDR1 and CDR2 (germline): GTSNPN, SVGIG (reference sequence). The CDR3 loop spans 14 amino acids. The CDR3 DNA is TGTGCCTGTCGCCCCCAGGCGGGGAATTCACCCCTCCACTTT. This gives the protein CACRPQAGNSPLHF.

V gene TRBV10-3 combines with J gene TRBJ2-3; TRBD2 aligns across 9 bases. From germline, CDR1 is ENHRY and CDR2 SYGVKD. CDR3 length: 15 residues. V was pared by 2 bases and J by 5 bases, with 5 bases of the junction left unmatched. The CDR3 nucleotides read TGTGCCATCAGTGAGGTAGCGGGGGCGGTAGATACGCAGTATTTT. Translated, it gives CAISEVAGAVDTQYF.

The rearrangement joins TRBV5-1 to TRBJ2-1; 8 positions agree with TRBD2. Germline V gene sequence: CDR1 SGHRS, CDR2 YFSETQ. The trim removed 4 bases at V and 5 bases at J, leaving 2 bases unmatched. This CDR3 has 13 amino acids. CDR3 loop: CASSPGGDNEQFF. As DNA, the CDR3 is TGCGCCAGCAGCCCCGGGGGGGACAATGAGCAGTTCTTC. Variable domain in full (rest from reference TRBV5-1 and TRBJ2-1): KAGVTQTPRYLIKTRGQQVTLSCSPISGHRSVSWYQQTPGQGLQFLFEYFSETQRNKGNFPGRFSGRQFSNSRSEMNVSTLELGDSALYLCASSPGGDNEQFFGPGTRLTVL.

As concerns this clone: Different DNA sequences within this sample yield the same CDR3. V gene TRBV30 combines with J gene TRBJ1-5; 9 bases map to TRBD1. The V segment lost 3 bases and the J segment 4 bases; nucleotides outside the gene matches: 4. The CDR3 has 14 residues. Germline CDR1 reads GTSNPN; CDR2 reads SVGIG (reference sequence). The CDR3 region is CAWRGQGGNQPQHF. CDR3 DNA: TGTGCCTGGAGGGGACAGGGAGGGAATCAGCCCCAGCATTTT.

This clone has a single count. The rearrangement links TRBV29-1 to TRBJ2-7; TRBD2 is a possible D gene (5 bases). CDR1 and CDR2 (germline): SQVTM, ANQGSEA. The length of the CDR3 is 13 residues. Trimming left V 5 bases short and J 0 bases short, with 11 bases between. The CDR3 protein is CSVSGRVSYEQYF. CDR3 in DNA: TGCAGCGTTAGCGGTAGGGTCTCCTACGAGCAGTACTTC.

The gene calls are TRBV19 and TRBJ1-6; 10 nucleotides align to TRBD1. The CDR3 loop spans 15 amino acids. The germline gives CDR1 LNHDA, CDR2 SQIVND (reference sequence). V shed 8 bases, J shed 8 bases, and the junction held 9 bases outside the gene matches. The CDR3 here is CASGVPGQGYSPLHF. CDR3 nucleotide sequence: TGTGCCAGTGGGGTACCGGGACAGGGGTATTCACCCCTCCACTTT.

The chain uses TRBV6-5 and TRBJ1-5; a weak D match, TRBD1 (6 bases). This CDR3 is 14 amino acids long. V shed 6 bases and J shed 4 bases, with 13 bases lying between them. Germline loops: CDR1 MNHEY, CDR2 SVGAGI. DNA of the CDR3: TGTGCCAGCAGACCCTGGACAGAGAATCAGCCCCAGCATTTT. Its protein product is CASRPWTENQPQHF.

V usage is TRBV6-5 and J usage is TRBJ2-7, with D perhaps TRBD2 (6 bases). Germline CDR1 is MNHEY and CDR2 is SVGAGI. Trimming took 6 bases from V and 3 from J, leaving 18 bases between them. The CDR3 spans 15 residues. CDR3 in DNA: TGTGCCAGCAGGCGAGGCTCGGAGGGAGGCTACGAGCAGTACTTC. Encoded protein: CASRRGSEGGYEQYF.

The V gene is TRBV30, the J gene TRBJ1-1, with a weak D call TRBD1 (5 bases). Trimming removed 0 bases from V and 2 bases from J, with 19 bases in between. The CDR3 loop spans 17 amino acids. Per the germline V gene, CDR1 is GTSNPN and CDR2 is SVGIG (reference sequence). The CDR3 bases are TGTGCCTGGAGTGTAGGGGTTGGCAGGTTGGCCAACACTGAAGCTTTCTTT. This codes for CAWSVGVGRLANTEAFF.